This entry is about one T cell receptor beta chain. Its binding antigen is unknown. Base qualities were left out, and no much larger clone turns up one base away. This entry comes from a study of breast tumors, draining lymph nodes, adjacent tissues (dated by TCRdb to the mid-2010s). With respect to the entire study: TCR beta repertoires were compared across tumor, adjacent nontumor tissue and axillary lymph nodes obtained from breast cancer patients. The study aimed to assess the relationships and possible T-cell exchange between tumor, surrounding tissue and draining lymph node repertoires in human breast cancer. Broader findings and caveats from the paper: In luminal-like breast cancer, tumor and nontumor tissue repertoires resembled each other significantly more than in basal-like breast cancer. Tumors showed preferential V and J gene usage, and their T-cell repertoire diversity fell below that of lymph nodes yet above that of nontumor tissue. The data were judged consistent with most tumor T cells deriving from the lymph node and then expanding within tumor tissue. The conclusion that tumor T cells originate in lymph nodes was framed as consistent with a hypothesis rather than directly demonstrated.

The sequencer was an Illumina HiSeq 2000. Multiplex PCR amplification was used to build the TCR beta chain libraries. High-throughput sequencing was used to analyze the amplified TCR beta chain products. TCRdb's own reprocessing of the public reads used fastp at Q25 and MiXCR and kept productive beta chains. When rows share a CDR3 protein, they turn into one entry using the most common DNA and genes. The sample table records fewer than 300,000 distinct CDR3 sequences; approximately 30% of these occur just once. In total, the top ten clones hold approximately 1.5% of the sample. The CDR1 and CDR2 encoded by the germline V gene are MNHEY and SVGEGT. The CDR3 starts with the cysteine, ends with the phenylalanine, and has 11 residues. The only DNA kept is the CDR3, 33 bases in frame from the first base. At the junction V is shortened by 11 bases and J by 3 bases, with 11 bases in between. Lymph node samples came from the axillary draining lymph nodes of breast cancer patients.

The TCR sequence derives from a female donor with breast cancer. Some clones in this sample may be carry-over from other donors' samples. Sequencing was performed on axillary lymph node tissue. The sequence joins TRBV6-2 or TRBV6-3 to TRBJ2-7; a tentative D call is TRBD2 (5 bases match). The nucleotide sequence reads TGTGCCGGCGGGCCTAACTACGAGCAGTACTTC. Its protein reads: CAGGPNYEQYF.